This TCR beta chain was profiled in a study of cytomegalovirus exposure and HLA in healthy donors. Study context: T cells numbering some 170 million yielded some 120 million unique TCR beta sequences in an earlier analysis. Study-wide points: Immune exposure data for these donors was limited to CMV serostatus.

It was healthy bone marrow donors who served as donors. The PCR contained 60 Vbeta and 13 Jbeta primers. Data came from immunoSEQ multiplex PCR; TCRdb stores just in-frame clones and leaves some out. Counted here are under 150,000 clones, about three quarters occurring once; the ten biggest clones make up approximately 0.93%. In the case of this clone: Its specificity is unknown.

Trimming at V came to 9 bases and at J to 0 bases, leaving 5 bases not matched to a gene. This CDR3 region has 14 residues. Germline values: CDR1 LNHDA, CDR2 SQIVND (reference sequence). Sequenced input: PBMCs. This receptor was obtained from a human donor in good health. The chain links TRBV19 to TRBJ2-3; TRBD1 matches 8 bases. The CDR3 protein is CASRDRYSTDTQYF. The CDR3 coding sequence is TGTGCCAGCCGGGACAGGTATAGCACAGATACGCAGTATTTT.